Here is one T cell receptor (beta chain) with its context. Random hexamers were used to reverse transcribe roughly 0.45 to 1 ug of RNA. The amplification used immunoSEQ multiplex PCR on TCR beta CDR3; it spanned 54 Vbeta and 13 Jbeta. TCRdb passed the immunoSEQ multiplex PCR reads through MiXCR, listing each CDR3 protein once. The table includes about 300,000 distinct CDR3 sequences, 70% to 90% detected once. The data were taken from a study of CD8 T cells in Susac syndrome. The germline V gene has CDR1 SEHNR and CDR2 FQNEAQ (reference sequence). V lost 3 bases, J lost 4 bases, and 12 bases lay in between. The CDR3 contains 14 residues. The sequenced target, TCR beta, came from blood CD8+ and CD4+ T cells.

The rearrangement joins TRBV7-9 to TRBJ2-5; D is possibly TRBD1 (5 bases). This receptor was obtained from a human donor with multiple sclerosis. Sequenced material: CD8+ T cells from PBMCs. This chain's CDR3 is CASSFNQGGETQYF. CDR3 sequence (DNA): TGTGCCAGCAGCTTTAATCAGGGTGGAGAGACCCAGTACTTC.